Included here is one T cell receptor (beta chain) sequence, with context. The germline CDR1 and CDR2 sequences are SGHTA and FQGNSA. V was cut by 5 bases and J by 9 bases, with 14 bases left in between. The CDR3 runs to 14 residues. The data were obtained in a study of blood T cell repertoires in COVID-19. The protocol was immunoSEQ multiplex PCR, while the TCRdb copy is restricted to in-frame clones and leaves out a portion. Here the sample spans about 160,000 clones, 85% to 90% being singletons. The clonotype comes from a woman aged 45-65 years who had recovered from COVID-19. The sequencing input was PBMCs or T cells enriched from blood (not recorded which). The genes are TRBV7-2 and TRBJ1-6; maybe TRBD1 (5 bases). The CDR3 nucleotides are TGTGCCAGCAGCCAGGGACTAACAGCTTCACCCCTCCACTTT. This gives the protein CASSQGLTASPLHF.